This T cell receptor (beta chain) appears in the sequencing data of a study of OX40 agonist ivuxolimab in advanced cancers. For the study at large: Checkpoint inhibitors had been given previously to about 38% of patients. Study-wide results and limits: CD4+ and CD8+ T cells in blood underwent clonal expansion by week 6 at 0.1 to 3.0 mg/kg. Researchers did not establish what antigens the expanded peripheral T cells target. The study found that CD8+ T cells averaged more expanded clones than CD4+.

Generated by immunoSEQ multiplex PCR, the TCRdb table keeps only in-frame clones and is missing some. The sample consists of approximately 67,000 clones, around 84% of them appearing once. Of note for this clone: What it binds is unknown.

This CDR3 spans 13 amino acids. In germline, CDR1 is MNHEY, CDR2 SMNVEV (reference sequence). Trimming pared 3 bases from V and 2 bases from J, leaving 8 bases between. This chain connects TRBV27 to TRBJ2-7; D is undetermined. Sequenced material: CD4+ or CD8+ T cells sorted from blood, taken in a trial of the OX40 agonist ivuxolimab. This receptor was taken from an adult with an advanced solid tumor such as melanoma, head and neck, liver or kidney cancer. The CDR3 sequence: CASSFSTPYEQYF. DNA of the CDR3: TGTGCCAGCAGTTTTTCGACCCCCTACGAGCAGTACTTC.